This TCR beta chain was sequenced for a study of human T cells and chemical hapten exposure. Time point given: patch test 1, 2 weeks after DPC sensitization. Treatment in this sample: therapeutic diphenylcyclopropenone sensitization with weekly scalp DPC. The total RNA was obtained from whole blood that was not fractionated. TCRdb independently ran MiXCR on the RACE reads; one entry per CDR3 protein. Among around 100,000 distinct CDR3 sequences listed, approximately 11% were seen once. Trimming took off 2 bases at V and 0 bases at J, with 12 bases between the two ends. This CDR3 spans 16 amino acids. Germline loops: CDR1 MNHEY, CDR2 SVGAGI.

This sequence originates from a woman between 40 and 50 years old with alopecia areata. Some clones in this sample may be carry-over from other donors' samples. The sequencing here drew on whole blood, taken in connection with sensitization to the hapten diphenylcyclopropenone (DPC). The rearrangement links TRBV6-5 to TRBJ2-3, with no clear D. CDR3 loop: CASSYRQRLSTDTQYF. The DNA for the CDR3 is TGTGCCAGCAGTTACCGTCAGCGTCTTAGCACAGATACGCAGTATTTT.